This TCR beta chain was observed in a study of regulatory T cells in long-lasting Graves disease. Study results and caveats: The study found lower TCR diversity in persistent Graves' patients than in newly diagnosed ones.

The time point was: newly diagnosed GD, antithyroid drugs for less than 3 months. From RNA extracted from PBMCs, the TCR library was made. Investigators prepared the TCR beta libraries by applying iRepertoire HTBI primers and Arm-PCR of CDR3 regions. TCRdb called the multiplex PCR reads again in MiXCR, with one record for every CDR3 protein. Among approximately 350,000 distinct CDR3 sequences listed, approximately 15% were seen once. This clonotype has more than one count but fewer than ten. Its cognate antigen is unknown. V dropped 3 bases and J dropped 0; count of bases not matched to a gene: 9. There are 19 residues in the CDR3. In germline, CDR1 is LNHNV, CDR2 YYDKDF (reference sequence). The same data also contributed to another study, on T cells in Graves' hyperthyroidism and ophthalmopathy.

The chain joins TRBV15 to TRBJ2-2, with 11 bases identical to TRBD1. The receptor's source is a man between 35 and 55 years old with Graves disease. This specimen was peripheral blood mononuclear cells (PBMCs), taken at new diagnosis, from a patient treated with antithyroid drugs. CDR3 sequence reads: CATSSICEDRGPNTGELFF. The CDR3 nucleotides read TGTGCCACCAGCAGTATATGTGAGGACAGGGGGCCGAACACCGGGGAGCTGTTTTTT.